The sequence of this TCR beta chain was determined in a study of CD8 T cells in ankylosing spondylitis. Points from the study as a whole: Characteristic of ankylosing spondylitis blood, it appeared, was a TCR beta motif comprising about eight highly homologous variants.

V was trimmed by 5 bases and J by 6 bases, leaving 13 bases between them. The CDR3 has 13 amino acids. CDR1 MNHEY and CDR2 SMNVEV come from the germline V gene (reference sequence). This clonotype was found many times. Its antigen is not known. In TCRdb, the 5' RACE reads were re-called with MiXCR into one record per CDR3 protein. Of roughly 90,000 distinct CDR3 sequences listed, roughly 9% are singletons. The chain joins TRBV27 to TRBJ1-2; D is perhaps TRBD1 (6 bases). Sequencing was performed on blood, either unsorted or a sorted T cell fraction (not recorded which). This clonotype was sampled from a male donor with ankylosing spondylitis. The CDR3 here is CASSPTGSHGYTF. Here the CDR3 DNA reads TGTGCCAGCAGTCCTACAGGGTCCCATGGCTACACCTTC.